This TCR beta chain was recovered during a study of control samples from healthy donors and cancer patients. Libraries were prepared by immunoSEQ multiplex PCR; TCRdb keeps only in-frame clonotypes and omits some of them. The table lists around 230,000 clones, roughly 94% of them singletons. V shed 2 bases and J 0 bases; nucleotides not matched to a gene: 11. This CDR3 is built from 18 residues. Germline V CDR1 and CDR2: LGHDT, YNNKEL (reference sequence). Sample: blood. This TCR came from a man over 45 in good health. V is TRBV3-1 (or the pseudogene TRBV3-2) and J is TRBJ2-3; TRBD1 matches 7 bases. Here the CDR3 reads CASSQSGMGRGSTDTQYF. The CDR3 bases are TGTGCCAGCAGCCAATCAGGTATGGGCAGGGGGAGCACAGATACGCAGTATTTT.